Below are 9 T cell receptor beta chains sequenced from a single sample in a study of molecular identifiers for immune sequencing clone quantification. TCRdb re-derived calls from the PCR reads in MiXCR, one entry per CDR3 protein. The repertoire has under 800,000 distinct CDR3 sequences, approximately 24% of them found once; the top ten carry 0.6% to 0.9%. The sample comprised naive CD8+ T cells from blood, with Jurkat cell RNA spiked in. This sample's subset: FACS-sorted CD8+CD4-CCR7+CD45RA+ naive T cells. The source is a human donor in good health. Some libraries in this study had Jurkat cell RNA spiked in.

The rearrangement uses TRBV10-1 and TRBJ2-7, with D perhaps TRBD1 (6 bases). There are 14 residues in the CDR3. CDR1 WNHNN and CDR2 SYGVQD come from the germline V gene (reference sequence). The V and J ends lost 0 bases and 6 bases respectively, with 12 bases between them. The CDR3 DNA reads TGCGCCAGCAGTGAGTCCGGGACACTGTCCGAGCAGTACTTC. This gives the protein CASSESGTLSEQYF.

The CDR3 region has the DNA TGTGCCAGCAGTGCCAGGAGGGCTATTGGAGCAGATACGCAGTATTTT. This sequence encodes CASSARRAIGADTQYF. The chain has TRBV27 and TRBJ2-3; the D gene is possibly TRBD2 (6 bases). CDR3 size: 16 residues. Germline-derived CDR1 and CDR2 are MNHEY and SMNVEV (reference sequence). The V end was cut by 5 bases, the J end by 4 bases, with 19 bases between.

This chain uses TRBV9 with TRBJ1-3; D remains unclear. CDR3 length equals 13 residues. The germline V gene has CDR1 SGDLS and CDR2 YYNGEE. V shed 0 bases and J shed 4 bases, with 5 bases lying between them. The CDR3 nucleotides are TGTGCCAGCAGCGTAGCTTCAGGAAACACCATATATTTT. It specifies CASSVASGNTIYF.

This clonotype showed up many times. The CDR3 loop reads CSVETANTGELFF. Here the CDR3 DNA reads TGCAGCGTGGAAACTGCCAACACCGGGGAGCTGTTTTTT. V is TRBV29-1 and J is TRBJ2-2; D is undetermined. The germline gives CDR1 SQVTM, CDR2 ANQGSEA. V lost 6 bases and J lost 2, with 10 bases in between. The CDR3 loop spans 13 amino acids.

A note on this clonotype: This could be a read error, since a much larger clone is one nucleotide away. The chain recombines TRBV12-3 or TRBV12-4 with TRBJ1-1; D unresolved. V lost 2 bases to trimming and J lost 4 bases, with 11 bases between them. The CDR3 length is 14 residues. CDR3 loop: CASSLTLEGTEAFF. The DNA for the CDR3 is TGTGCCAGCAGTTTAACCCTAGAAGGCACTGAAGCTTTCTTT.

The V and J genes are TRBV12-3 or TRBV12-4 and TRBJ1-4; 8 bases are a match to TRBD1. Trimming removed 6 bases from V and 6 bases from J; junction bases left unmatched: 9. CDR3 length: 15 amino acids. The CDR3 spells CASSPLAGGYEKLFF. The CDR3 DNA is TGTGCCAGCAGCCCCCTGGCAGGGGGCTATGAAAAACTGTTTTTT.

The chain is built from TRBV7-9 and TRBJ2-4; maybe TRBD2 (5 bases). With 4 bases removed from V and 9 bases from J, the gap between germline ends came to 16 bases. CDR1 SEHNR and CDR2 FQNEAQ come from the germline V gene (reference sequence). This CDR3 contains 14 residues. The DNA for the CDR3 is TGTGCCAGCAGCTCCGGGGTTGCCATTATCATTCAGTACTTC. Translating gives CASSSGVAIIIQYF.

This clonotype was seen more than once but under ten times. The chain carries TRBV9 and TRBJ2-1; D possibly corresponds to TRBD2 (6 bases). CDR1 and CDR2 from the germline V gene are SGDLS and YYNGEE. The CDR3 is 16 residues long. Trimming cost V 0 bases and J 8 bases, with 18 bases left between them. CDR3 DNA sequence: TGTGCCAGCAGCGTAGCTGGGGGTGCGGGGCGAGATGAGCAGTTCTTC. Translation gives CASSVAGGAGRDEQFF.

This chain links TRBV7-9 with TRBJ2-1; the D gene is possibly TRBD2 (6 bases). The CDR3 loop spans 15 amino acids. Germline assignment: CDR1 SEHNR and CDR2 FQNEAQ (reference sequence). V was trimmed by 4 bases and J by 4 bases, leaving 14 bases between them. The CDR3 nucleotides read TGTGCCAGCAGCTACATAGCGGCGCATTACAATGAGCAGTTCTTC. Its protein is CASSYIAAHYNEQFF.